This is a list of T cell receptor beta chains from one sample in a study of identical twins. Via MiXCR, TCRdb re-called the 5' RACE reads, giving one row per CDR3 protein. This table holds 400,000 to 500,000 distinct CDR3 sequences, about a fifth found once. Sequencing used naive T cells sorted from blood. Every receptor here comes from a man aged 45-65 years in good health. CDR3s leave out the opening cysteine and the closing phenylalanine or tryptophan. Some rows have no size entry. The others give once, few or many, or a class for an expanded clone.

clone size	V gene	J gene	CDR3 protein
.	TRBV6-2/TRBV6-3	TRBJ1-6	ASSFGLGVRNSPLH
few	TRBV6-2/TRBV6-3	TRBJ1-1	ASSYAPENTEAF
.	TRBV11-2	TRBJ2-3	ASSLRGGGLSSTDTQY
.	TRBV20-1	TRBJ2-5	SATRTAKETQY
.	TRBV4-2	TRBJ1-1	ASSQGDMNTEAF
.	TRBV7-2	TRBJ2-3	ASSLGGRLATDTQY
.	TRBV7-2	TRBJ2-1	ASSLVPRNYNEQF
many	TRBV7-8	TRBJ2-3	ASSSGRSLTDTQY
.	TRBV19	TRBJ2-3	ASSIDGTASTQY
few	TRBV29-1	TRBJ2-5	SVDDGTGGYETQY
.	TRBV11-2	TRBJ2-5	ASSTRSGAGETQY
.	TRBV20-1	TRBJ2-7	SARYVRGDYEQY
few	TRBV28	TRBJ2-7	ASTVLAGTSYEQY
.	TRBV7-9	TRBJ2-1	ASRWDPYNEQF
.	TRBV12-3/TRBV12-4	TRBJ1-2	ASSFGQAPVT
many	TRBV6-4	TRBJ2-3	ASSGLGQSTDTQY
few	TRBV28	TRBJ1-3	ASRSATAHFSGNTIY
.	TRBV5-4	TRBJ2-7	ASSRGQALYEQY
.	TRBV20-1	TRBJ2-7	SAALRDRGLTEQY
.	TRBV6-1	TRBJ2-6	ASSPGPGANVLT
few	TRBV12-3/TRBV12-4	TRBJ1-1	ATGSTTLNTEAF
.	TRBV18	TRBJ2-2	ASSPWGSNTGELF